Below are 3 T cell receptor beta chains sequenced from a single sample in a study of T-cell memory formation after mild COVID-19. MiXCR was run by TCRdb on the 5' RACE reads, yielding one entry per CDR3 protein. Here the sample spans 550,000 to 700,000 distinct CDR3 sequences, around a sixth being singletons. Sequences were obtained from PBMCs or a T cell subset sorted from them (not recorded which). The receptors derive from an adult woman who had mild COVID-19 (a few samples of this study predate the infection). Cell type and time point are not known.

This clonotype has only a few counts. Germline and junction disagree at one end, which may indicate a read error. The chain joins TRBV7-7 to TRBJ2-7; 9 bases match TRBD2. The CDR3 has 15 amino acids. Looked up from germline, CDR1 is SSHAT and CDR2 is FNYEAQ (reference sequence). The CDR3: CASSQTIAGVGEQYF. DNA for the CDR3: TGTGCTAGCAGCCAGACCATAGCGGGAGTTGGAGAGCAGTACTTC. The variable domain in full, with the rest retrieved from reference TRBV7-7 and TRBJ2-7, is GAGVSQSPRYKVTKRGQDVTLRCDPISSHATLYWYQQALGQGPEFLTYFNYEAQPDKSGLPSDRFSAERPEGSISTLTIQRTEQRDSAMYRCASSQTIAGVGEQYFGPGTRLTVT.

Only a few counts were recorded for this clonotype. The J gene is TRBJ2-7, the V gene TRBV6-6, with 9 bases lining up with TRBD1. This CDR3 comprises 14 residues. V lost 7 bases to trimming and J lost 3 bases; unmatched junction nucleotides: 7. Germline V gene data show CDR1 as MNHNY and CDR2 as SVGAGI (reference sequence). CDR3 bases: TGTGCCAGCAACCCCCGGGACAGGGTCTACGAGCAGTACTTC. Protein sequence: CASNPRDRVYEQYF.

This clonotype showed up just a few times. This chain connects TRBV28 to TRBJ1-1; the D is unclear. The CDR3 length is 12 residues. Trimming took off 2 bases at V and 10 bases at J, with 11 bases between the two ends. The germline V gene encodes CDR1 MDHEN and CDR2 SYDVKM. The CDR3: CASSLQVAGAFF. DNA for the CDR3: TGTGCCAGCAGTTTACAGGTGGCGGGAGCTTTCTTT.